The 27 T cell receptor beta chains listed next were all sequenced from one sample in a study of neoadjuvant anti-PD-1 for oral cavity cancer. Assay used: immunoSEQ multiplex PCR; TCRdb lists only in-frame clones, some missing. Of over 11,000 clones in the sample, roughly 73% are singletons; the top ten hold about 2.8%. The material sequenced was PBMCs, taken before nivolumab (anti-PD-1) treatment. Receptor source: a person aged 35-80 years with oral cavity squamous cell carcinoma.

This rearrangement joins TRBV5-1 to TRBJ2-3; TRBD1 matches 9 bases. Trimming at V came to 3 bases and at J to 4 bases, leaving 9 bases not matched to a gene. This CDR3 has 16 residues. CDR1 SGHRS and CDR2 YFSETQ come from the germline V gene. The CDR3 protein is CASSSGTGRSADTQYF. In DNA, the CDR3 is TGCGCCAGCAGCTCCGGGACAGGGCGCTCGGCAGATACGCAGTATTTT. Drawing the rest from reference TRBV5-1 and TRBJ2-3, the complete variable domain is KAGVTQTPRYLIKTRGQQVTLSCSPISGHRSVSWYQQTPGQGLQFLFEYFSETQRNKGNFPGRFSGRQFSNSRSEMNVSTLELGDSALYLCASSSGTGRSADTQYFGPGTRLTVL.

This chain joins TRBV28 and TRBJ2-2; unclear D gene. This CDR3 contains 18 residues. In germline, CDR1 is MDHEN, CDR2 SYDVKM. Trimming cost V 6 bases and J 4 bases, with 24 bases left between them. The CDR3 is CASSLMYGRYTGTGELFF. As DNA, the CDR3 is TGTGCCAGCAGCCTAATGTACGGACGATATACTGGCACCGGGGAGCTGTTTTTT. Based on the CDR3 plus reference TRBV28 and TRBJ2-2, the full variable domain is DVKVTQSSRYLVKRTGEKVFLECVQDMDHENMFWYRQDPGLGLRLIYFSYDVKMKEKGDIPEGYSVSREKKERFSLILESASTNQTSMYLCASSLMYGRYTGTGELFFGEGSRLTVL.

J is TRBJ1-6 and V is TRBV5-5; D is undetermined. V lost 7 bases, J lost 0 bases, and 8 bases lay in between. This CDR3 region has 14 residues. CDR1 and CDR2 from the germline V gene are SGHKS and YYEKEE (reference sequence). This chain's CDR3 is CASSPSSYNSPLHF. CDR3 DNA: TGTGCCAGCTCCCCCAGCTCCTATAATTCACCCCTCCACTTT.

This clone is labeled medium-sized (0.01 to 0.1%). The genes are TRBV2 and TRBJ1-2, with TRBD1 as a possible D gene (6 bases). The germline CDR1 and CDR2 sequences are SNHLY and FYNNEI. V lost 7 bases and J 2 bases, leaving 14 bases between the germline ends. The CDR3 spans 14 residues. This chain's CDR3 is CASTEGGANYGYTF. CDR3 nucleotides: TGTGCCAGCACCGAAGGGGGGGCAAACTATGGCTACACCTTC. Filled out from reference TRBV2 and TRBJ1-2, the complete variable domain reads EPEVTQTPSHQVTQMGQEVILRCVPISNHLYFYWYRQILGQKVEFLVSFYNNEISEKSEIFDDQFSVERPDGSNFTLKIRSTKLEDSAMYFCASTEGGANYGYTFGSGTRLTVV.

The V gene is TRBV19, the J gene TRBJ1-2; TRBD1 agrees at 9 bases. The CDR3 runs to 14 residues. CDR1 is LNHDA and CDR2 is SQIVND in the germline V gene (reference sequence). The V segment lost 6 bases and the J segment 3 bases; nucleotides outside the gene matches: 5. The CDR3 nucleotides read TGTGCCAGTAGGGCAAACAGGGGGCACTATGGCTACACCTTC. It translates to CASRANRGHYGYTF.

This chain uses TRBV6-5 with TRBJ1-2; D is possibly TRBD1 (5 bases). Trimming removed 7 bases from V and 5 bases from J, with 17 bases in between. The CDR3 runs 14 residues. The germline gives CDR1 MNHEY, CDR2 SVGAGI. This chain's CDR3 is CASTRAPDGYGYTF. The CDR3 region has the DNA TGTGCCAGCACCAGGGCCCCGGACGGGTATGGCTACACCTTC.

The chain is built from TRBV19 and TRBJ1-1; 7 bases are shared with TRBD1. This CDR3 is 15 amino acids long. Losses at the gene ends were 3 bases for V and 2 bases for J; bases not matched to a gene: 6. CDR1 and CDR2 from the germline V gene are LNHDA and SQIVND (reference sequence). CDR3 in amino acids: CASSIIDRDNTEAFF. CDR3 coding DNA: TGTGCCAGTAGTATTATCGACAGGGATAACACTGAAGCTTTCTTT.

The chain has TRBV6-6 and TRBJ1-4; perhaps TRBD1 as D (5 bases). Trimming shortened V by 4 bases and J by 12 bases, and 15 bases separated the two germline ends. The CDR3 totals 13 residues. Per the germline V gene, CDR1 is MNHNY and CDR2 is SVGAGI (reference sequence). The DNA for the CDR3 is TGTGCCAGCAGTTTGAAGGGGCCGGTGGAACTGTTTTTT. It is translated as CASSLKGPVELFF.

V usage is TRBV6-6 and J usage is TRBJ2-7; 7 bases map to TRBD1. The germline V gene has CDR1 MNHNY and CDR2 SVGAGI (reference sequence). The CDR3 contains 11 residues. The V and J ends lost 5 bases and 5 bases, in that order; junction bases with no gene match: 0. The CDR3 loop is CASSTGDEQYF. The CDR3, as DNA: TGTGCCAGCAGTACAGGGGACGAGCAGTACTTC.

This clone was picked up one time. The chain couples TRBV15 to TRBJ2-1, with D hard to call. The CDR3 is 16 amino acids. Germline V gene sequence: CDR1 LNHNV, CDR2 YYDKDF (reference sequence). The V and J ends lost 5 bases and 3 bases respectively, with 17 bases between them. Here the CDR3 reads CATSADSRPIYNEQFF. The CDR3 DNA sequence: TGTGCCACCAGCGCGGATAGCCGACCGATCTACAATGAGCAGTTCTTC.

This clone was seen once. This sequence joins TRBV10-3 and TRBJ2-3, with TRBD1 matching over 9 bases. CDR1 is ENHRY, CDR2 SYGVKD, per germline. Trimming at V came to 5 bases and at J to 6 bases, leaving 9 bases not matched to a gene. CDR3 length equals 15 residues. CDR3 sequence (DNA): TGTGCCATCAGTCCCGGGACAGGGCGAGTGGATACGCAGTATTTT. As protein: CAISPGTGRVDTQYF.

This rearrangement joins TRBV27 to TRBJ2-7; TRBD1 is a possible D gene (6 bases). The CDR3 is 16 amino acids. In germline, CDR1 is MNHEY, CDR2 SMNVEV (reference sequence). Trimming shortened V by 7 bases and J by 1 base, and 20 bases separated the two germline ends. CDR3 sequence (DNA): TGTGCCAGCACCTGCCTCACAGGGAAGTATTCCTACGAGCAGTACTTC. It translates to CASTCLTGKYSYEQYF.

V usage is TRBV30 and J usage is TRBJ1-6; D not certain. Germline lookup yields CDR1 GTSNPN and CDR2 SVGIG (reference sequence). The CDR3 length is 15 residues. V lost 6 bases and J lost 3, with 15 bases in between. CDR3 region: CACAPQAGYNSPLHF. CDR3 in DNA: TGTGCCTGTGCCCCGCAAGCCGGCTATAATTCACCCCTCCACTTT.

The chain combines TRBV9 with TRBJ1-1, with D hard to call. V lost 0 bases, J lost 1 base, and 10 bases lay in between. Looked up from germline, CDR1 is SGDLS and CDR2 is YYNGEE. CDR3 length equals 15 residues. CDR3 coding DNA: TGTGCCAGCAGCGTAGGGAGGATTACGAACACTGAAGCTTTCTTT. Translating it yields CASSVGRITNTEAFF.

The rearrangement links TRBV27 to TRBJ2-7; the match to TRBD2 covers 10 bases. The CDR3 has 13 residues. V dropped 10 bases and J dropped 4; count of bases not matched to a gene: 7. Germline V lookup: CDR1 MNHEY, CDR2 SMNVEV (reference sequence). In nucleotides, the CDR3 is TGTGCCATCAGCGGGGGGGGACGGTACGAGCAGTACTTC. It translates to CAISGGGRYEQYF.

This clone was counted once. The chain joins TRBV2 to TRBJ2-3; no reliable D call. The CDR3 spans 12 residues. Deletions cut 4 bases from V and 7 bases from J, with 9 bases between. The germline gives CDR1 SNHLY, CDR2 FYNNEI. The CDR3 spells CASSADSYTQYF. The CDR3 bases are TGTGCCAGCAGTGCTGACTCTTATACGCAGTATTTT.

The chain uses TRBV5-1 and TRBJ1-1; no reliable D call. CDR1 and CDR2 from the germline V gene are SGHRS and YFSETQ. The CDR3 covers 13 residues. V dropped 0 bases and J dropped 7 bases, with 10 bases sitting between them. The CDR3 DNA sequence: TGCGCCAGCAGCTTGGCAGGTTCCTTTGAAGCTTTCTTT. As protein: CASSLAGSFEAFF.

The CDR3 loop is CASSVSGGRHNEQFF. The DNA for the CDR3 is TGTGCCAGCTCCGTTAGCGGGGGCCGCCACAATGAGCAGTTCTTC. The chain employs TRBV6-1 and TRBJ2-1, with TRBD2 matching 9 bases. This CDR3 comprises 15 residues. After removal of 8 bases from V and 5 bases from J, the junction contained 10 bases not matched to a gene. CDR1 is MNHNS, CDR2 SASEGT, per germline.

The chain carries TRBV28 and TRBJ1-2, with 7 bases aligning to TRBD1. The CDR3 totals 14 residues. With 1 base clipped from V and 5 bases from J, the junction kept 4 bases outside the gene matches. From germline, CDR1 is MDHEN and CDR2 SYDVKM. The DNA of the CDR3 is TGTGCCAGCAGTTTATCGGACAGGTTATATGGCTACACCTTC. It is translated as CASSLSDRLYGYTF.

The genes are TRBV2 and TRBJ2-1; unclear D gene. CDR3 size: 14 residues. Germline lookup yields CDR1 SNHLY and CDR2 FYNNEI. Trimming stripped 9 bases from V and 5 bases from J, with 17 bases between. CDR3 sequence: CASSPDGSNNEQFF. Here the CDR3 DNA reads TGTGCCAGTTCGCCAGACGGATCAAACAATGAGCAGTTCTTC.

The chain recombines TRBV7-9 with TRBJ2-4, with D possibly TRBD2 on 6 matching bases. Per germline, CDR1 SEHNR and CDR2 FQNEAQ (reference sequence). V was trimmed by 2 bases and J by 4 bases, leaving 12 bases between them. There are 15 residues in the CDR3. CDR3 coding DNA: TGTGCCAGCAGCTTAAATTCTGGGGGGAAAAACATTCAGTACTTC. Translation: CASSLNSGGKNIQYF.

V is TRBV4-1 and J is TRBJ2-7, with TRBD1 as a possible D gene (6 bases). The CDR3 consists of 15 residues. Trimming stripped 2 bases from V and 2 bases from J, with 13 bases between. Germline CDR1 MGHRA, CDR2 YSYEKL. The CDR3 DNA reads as TGCGCCAGCAGCCAATCCGGGACACATACCTACGAGCAGTACTTC. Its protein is CASSQSGTHTYEQYF.

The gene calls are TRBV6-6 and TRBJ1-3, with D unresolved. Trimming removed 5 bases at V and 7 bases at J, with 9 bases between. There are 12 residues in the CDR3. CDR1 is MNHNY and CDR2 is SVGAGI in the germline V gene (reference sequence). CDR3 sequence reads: CASSTEGNTIYF. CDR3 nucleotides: TGTGCCAGCAGTACCGAAGGGAACACCATATATTTT.

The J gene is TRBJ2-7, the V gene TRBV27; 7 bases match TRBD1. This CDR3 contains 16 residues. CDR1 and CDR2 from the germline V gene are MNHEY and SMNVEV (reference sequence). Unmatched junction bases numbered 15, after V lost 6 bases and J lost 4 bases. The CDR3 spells CASRKTLTGPEYEQYF. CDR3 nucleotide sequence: TGTGCCAGCAGGAAAACTTTGACAGGGCCTGAGTACGAGCAGTACTTC.

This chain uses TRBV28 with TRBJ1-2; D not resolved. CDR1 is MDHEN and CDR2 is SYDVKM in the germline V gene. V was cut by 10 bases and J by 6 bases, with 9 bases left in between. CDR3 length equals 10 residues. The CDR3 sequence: CATTQNGYTF. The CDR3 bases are TGTGCCACCACCCAAAATGGCTACACCTTC.

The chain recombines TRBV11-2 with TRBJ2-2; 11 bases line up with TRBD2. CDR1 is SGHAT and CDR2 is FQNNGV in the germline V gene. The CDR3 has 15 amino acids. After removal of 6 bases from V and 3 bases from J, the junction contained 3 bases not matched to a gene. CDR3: CASRLGLADTGELFF. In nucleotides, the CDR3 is TGTGCCAGCAGATTGGGACTAGCGGACACCGGGGAGCTGTTTTTT.

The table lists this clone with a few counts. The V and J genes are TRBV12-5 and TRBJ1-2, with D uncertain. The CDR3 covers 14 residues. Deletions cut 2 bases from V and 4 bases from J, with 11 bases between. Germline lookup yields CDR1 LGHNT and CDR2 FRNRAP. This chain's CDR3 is CASGLPVGGYGYTF. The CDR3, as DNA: TGTGCTAGTGGTTTGCCCGTGGGCGGCTATGGCTACACCTTC.